This T cell receptor beta chain is drawn from a study of T cells of healthy individuals. This clonotype was recorded many times. TCRdb itself ran the 5' RACE reads through MiXCR, one entry per CDR3 protein. The table lists fewer than 70,000 distinct CDR3 sequences, about 15% of them singletons. CDR1 is SGHRS and CDR2 is YFSETQ in the germline V gene. This CDR3 comprises 15 residues. Trimming removed 1 base at V and 2 bases at J, with 10 bases between. The chain links TRBV5-1 to TRBJ2-1; a possible D gene is TRBD1 (6 bases). The TCR originated in a human donor in good health. Here the CDR3 reads CASSLTGTTYNEQFF. CDR3 nucleotides: TGCGCCAGCAGCTTGACAGGGACAACCTACAATGAGCAGTTCTTC.